This T cell receptor beta chain was profiled in a study of shared clonotypes between healthy human individuals. Study conclusions and caveats: It was expected that sequencing depth would affect clonotype sharing among donors.

The naive CD8 fraction comprised CD45RO-negative cells positively selected for CCR7 and excluded terminally differentiated effector memory CD45RA+ cells. Produced via immunoSEQ multiplex PCR; TCRdb's table is partial and in-frame only. The sample has roughly 2.1 million clones; 93% are singletons. This CDR3 has 15 amino acids. Germline-derived CDR1 and CDR2 are SGDLS and YYNGEE. V lost 3 bases to trimming and J lost 0 bases, with 12 bases between them. This clone occurred once. Its antigen is currently unknown. The receptor was derived from a man aged 18 to 29 in good health. Some clones in this sample may be carry-over from other donors' samples. V is TRBV9 and J is TRBJ1-1; the D gene is possibly TRBD1 (6 bases). Sequences were obtained from naive CD8+ T cells from PBMCs. CDR3 sequence reads: CASSEQGYMNTEAFF. The CDR3 nucleotides are TGTGCCAGCAGCGAGCAGGGGTACATGAACACTGAAGCTTTCTTT.